The clone carrying this T cell receptor beta chain was seen only a few times. Its cognate antigen is unknown. The V end was cut by 4 bases, the J end by 7 bases, with 17 bases between. This CDR3 spans 14 amino acids. Germline V CDR1 and CDR2: MGHDK, SYGVNS. These data originate in a study of beta chain features in type 1 diabetes. Study-wide points: The study found moderately but significantly shorter TCRB CDR3s in all four CD4+ subsets of Type 1 diabetes patients.

The study reverse transcribed the entire isolated RNA, so it sequenced expressed TCRB transcripts. Clones were read by immunoSEQ multiplex PCR, and TCRdb kept only the in-frame ones, dropping some. Of tens of thousands of clones in the sample, roughly 70% were seen once. The chain couples TRBV25-1 to TRBJ2-7, with D possibly being TRBD1 (6 bases). The sequence was collected from a woman aged 18-35 years with type 1 diabetes. The sample comprised Tregs from blood. In DNA form, the CDR3 reads TGTGCCAGCAGTGCCCAAACAGGGTTTGGGGAGCAGTACTTC. It encodes CASSAQTGFGEQYF.